This TCR beta chain was found in a study of post-analysis software for immune sequencing data. Study-wide points: There were a few TRBV segments more frequent in patients than controls, and TRBV5-6, TRBV5-1 and TRBV20-1 were among them. Strong co-clustering by F measure linked samples that shared a preparation batch. In multiple sclerosis, normalized Chao1 diversity was significantly below that of controls.

The CDR3 is made up of 16 amino acids. CDR1 is MNHEY, CDR2 SVGAGI, per germline. V was clipped by 4 bases and J by 4 bases; unmatched bases: 5. Every TCR beta cDNA library bore unique molecular identifiers. TCRdb analysed the PCR reads with MiXCR anew, one entry per CDR3 protein. Among 150,000 to 200,000 distinct CDR3 sequences listed, about 34% were seen once. This clonotype came up a few times. Its specificity is not known. J is TRBJ2-1 and V is TRBV6-5, with 12 bases aligning to TRBD2. The receptor was isolated from a girl between 10 and 17 years old with multiple sclerosis. This sample comprised blood, obtained after autologous hematopoietic stem cell transplantation. Here the CDR3 reads CASSLGLAGFYNEQFF. DNA for the CDR3: TGTGCCAGCAGTTTGGGACTAGCGGGTTTTTACAATGAGCAGTTCTTC.